The 12 T cell receptor beta chains reported below all come from one sample, sequenced in a study of response to subunit inactivated influenza vaccine (dated by TCRdb to between 2018 and 2020). Library generation was performed with RT-PCR. Reads for this sample came from an Illumina HiSeq 2500. TCRdb's own reprocessing of the public reads used fastp at Q25 and MiXCR and kept productive beta chains. When rows share a CDR3 protein, they turn into one entry using the most common DNA and genes. The sample table records more than 450,000 distinct CDR3 sequences; about 7.6% of these occur just once. Approximately 13% of the sample goes to the ten largest clones. Here the sequenced sample was PBMCs from blood, taken less than 30 months after vaccination. Receptor source: a man aged 50 to 75 who received an inactivated influenza vaccine. Donor details come from another sample of the same person, matched by shared clones.

In its sample, this clonotype was seen a few times. The V call is TRBV20-1, the J call TRBJ2-3; 9 bases are a match to TRBD2. The ends lost 0 bases at V and 8 bases at J; junction bases unmatched: 9. Germline values: CDR1 DFQATT, CDR2 SNEGSKA (reference sequence). This CDR3 has 15 residues. The CDR3 sequence is CSARDRATSGFTQYF. In DNA form, the CDR3 reads TGCAGTGCTAGAGATCGGGCGACTAGCGGATTTACGCAGTATTTT.

V is TRBV12-3 or TRBV12-4 and J is TRBJ1-5, with D uncertain. The length of the CDR3 is 15 residues. Between the trimmed V and J ends, which lost 3 bases and 6 bases, there was a span of 15 bases. DNA of the CDR3: TGTGCCAGCAGTTTGTTCAAGGGTCGAGGTCAGCCCCAGCATTTT. It translates to CASSLFKGRGQPQHF.

This clonotype has just a few counts. The chain joins TRBV28 to TRBJ1-1, with 7 bases lining up with TRBD1. From germline, CDR1 is MDHEN and CDR2 SYDVKM. The junction had 17 bases not matched to a gene; V was cut back by 6 bases and J by 10 bases. The CDR3 loop spans 15 amino acids. CDR3 in DNA: TGTGCCAGCAGCCAGGGGGGGTCGGGCACATTTGGAGCTTTCTTT. It yields the protein CASSQGGSGTFGAFF.

This clonotype appeared a few times. CDR3 DNA: TGCAGTGCTAGAGCCGGACTAGCGGGAGGTATCTTGAATGAGCAGTTCTTC. It is translated as CSARAGLAGGILNEQFF. V gene TRBV20-1 combines with J gene TRBJ2-1; 14 nucleotides line up with TRBD2. Germline-derived CDR1 and CDR2 are DFQATT and SNEGSKA (reference sequence). This CDR3 has 17 amino acids. The V and J ends lost 1 base and 7 bases, in that order; junction bases with no gene match: 9.

Many counts were recorded for this clonotype. The rearrangement uses TRBV4-2 and TRBJ1-3; D may be TRBD1 (6 bases). The CDR3 totals 17 residues. The germline gives CDR1 LGHNA, CDR2 YNFKEQ. The V end was cut by 3 bases, the J end by 0 bases, with 15 bases between. The CDR3 DNA sequence: TGTGCCAGCAGCCACGCCGGGACACAAGACTCTGGAAACACCATATATTTT. This gives the protein CASSHAGTQDSGNTIYF.

This clonotype was counted only a few times. This rearrangement joins TRBV6-5 to TRBJ2-1; 13 positions match TRBD2. CDR3 length: 16 amino acids. The V gene end was trimmed by 2 bases and the J gene end by 2 bases; junction bases not matched to a gene: 0. The germline V gene has CDR1 MNHEY and CDR2 SVGAGI. The CDR3 loop is CASSYGTSGTYNEQFF. The CDR3 DNA reads TGTGCCAGCAGTTACGGGACTAGCGGGACCTACAATGAGCAGTTCTTC.

This clonotype has a handful of counts. The chain carries TRBV4-1 and TRBJ1-1; D unresolved. Trimming pared 0 bases from V and 0 bases from J, leaving 11 bases between. CDR3 length: 16 amino acids. CDR1 is MGHRA and CDR2 is YSYEKL in the germline V gene. The CDR3 DNA is TGCGCCAGCAGCCAAGATCCCCTCTATGTGAACACTGAAGCTTTCTTT. Protein: CASSQDPLYVNTEAFF.

The table lists this clonotype with many counts. The chain recombines TRBV6-2 or TRBV6-3 with TRBJ2-5; a weak D match, TRBD1 (6 bases). Per the germline V gene, CDR1 is MNHEY and CDR2 is SVGEGT. The V end lost 5 bases, the J end lost 5 bases, and 15 bases lay between the germline ends. This CDR3 is built from 14 residues. This CDR3 is CASSQPGTWETQYF. DNA for the CDR3: TGTGCCAGCAGTCAACCCGGGACATGGGAGACCCAGTACTTC.

The chain carries TRBV10-3 and TRBJ2-1; D unclear. Germline values: CDR1 ENHRY, CDR2 SYGVKD. The CDR3 runs to 13 residues. The germline V and J ends were trimmed by 2 bases and 3 bases, with 5 bases remaining between them. The CDR3 sequence: CAISEDFYNEQFF. In DNA form, the CDR3 reads TGTGCCATCAGTGAGGACTTCTACAATGAGCAGTTCTTC.

This clonotype was found many times. The rearrangement uses TRBV11-1 and TRBJ2-2; 7 nucleotides align to TRBD2. Trimming removed 7 bases from V and 0 bases from J; junction bases left unmatched: 5. Germline CDR1 reads SGHAT; CDR2 reads FQDESV (reference sequence). The CDR3 runs to 15 residues. DNA for the CDR3: TGTGCCAGCATCTCCGGGACTACGAACACCGGGGAGCTGTTTTTT. Protein product: CASISGTTNTGELFF. The full variable domain, completed using reference TRBV11-1 and TRBJ2-2, is EAEVAQSPRYKITEKSQAVAFWCDPISGHATLYWYRQILGQGPELLVQFQDESVVDDSQLPKDRFSAERLKGVDSTLKIQPAELGDSAMYLCASISGTTNTGELFFGEGSRLTVL.

The gene calls are TRBV12-3 or TRBV12-4 and TRBJ1-4; 7 positions match TRBD1. CDR3 length: 15 amino acids. With V trimmed by 6 bases and J by 0 bases, 4 bases remained unmatched. The CDR3 nucleotides are TGTGCCAGCAGCCCGGGACAGTCAACTAATGAAAAACTGTTTTTT. Translating it yields CASSPGQSTNEKLFF.

This clonotype was found a few times. This chain connects TRBV19 to TRBJ2-4, with D perhaps assigned TRBD1 or TRBD2 (5 bases each). The V and J ends lost 8 bases and 4 bases respectively, with 15 bases between them. The CDR3 has 14 amino acids. Germline CDR1 and CDR2: LNHDA and SQIVND (reference sequence). The CDR3 reads CASSLPGQKNIQYF. The CDR3, as DNA: TGTGCCAGTTCCCTTCCGGGGCAGAAAAACATTCAGTACTTC.